This T cell receptor (beta chain) was sequenced during a study of shared clonotypes between healthy human individuals. Looking at the study overall: Researchers drew samples from two women and three men aged 18 to 49. General observations from the study: Non-shared clonotypes displayed generation probabilities falling below those of clonotypes present in all four donors. Donors were few, which limited the genetic and exposure-history diversity represented. Clonotype sharing among donors was thought likely to change with sequencing depth.

CD45RO negativity and positive selection for CCR7 defined naive CD8 cells, a population that excluded terminally differentiated effector memory CD45RA+ cells. About this clone: Its antigen is still unknown.

V shed 2 bases and J 6 bases; nucleotides not matched to a gene: 5. The CDR3 is made up of 16 amino acids. Germline CDR1 and CDR2: MDHEN and SYDVKM. The data were produced by immunoSEQ multiplex PCR, yet TCRdb's version contains in-frame clones alone and is incomplete. This sample has around 620,000 clones, with approximately 95% found just once. The TCR was taken from a woman in her twenties or thirties in good health. The gene calls are TRBV28 and TRBJ2-2; 11 bases are shared with TRBD1. Sequencing was done on a sample of naive CD8+ T cells sorted from blood. The CDR3 loop reads CASSLRGQGAPGELFF. CDR3 DNA: TGTGCCAGCAGTTTACGCGGACAGGGGGCCCCCGGGGAGCTGTTTTTT.